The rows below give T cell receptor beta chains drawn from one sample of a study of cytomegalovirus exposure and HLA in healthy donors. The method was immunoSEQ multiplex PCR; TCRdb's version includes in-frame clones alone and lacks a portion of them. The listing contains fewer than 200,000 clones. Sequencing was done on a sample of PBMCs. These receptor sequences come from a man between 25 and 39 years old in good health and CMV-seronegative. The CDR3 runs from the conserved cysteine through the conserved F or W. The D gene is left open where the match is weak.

CDR3: CASSERGEQYF; V: TRBV6-5; D: NA; J: TRBJ2-7
CDR3: CASSAGLADTGELFF; V: TRBV9; D: TRBD2; J: TRBJ2-2
CDR3: CASSGGAGYGNTIYF; V: TRBV7-2; D: NA; J: TRBJ1-3
CDR3: CASSYGTGGGNEQFF; V: TRBV5-1; D: TRBD1; J: TRBJ2-1
CDR3: CASRDAGGSNQPQHF; V: TRBV6-6; D: TRBD1; J: TRBJ1-5
CDR3: CASSSLAGGPGSSYNEQFF; V: TRBV7-6; D: TRBD2; J: TRBJ2-1
CDR3: CASTTGGTNEKLFF; V: TRBV7-2; D: NA; J: TRBJ1-4
CDR3: CASSSTVQDGEQYF; V: TRBV18; D: NA; J: TRBJ2-7
CDR3: CASSLPRQGFSYEQYF; V: TRBV28; D: TRBD1; J: TRBJ2-7
CDR3: CASSVGSGDQPQHF; V: TRBV9; D: NA; J: TRBJ1-5
CDR3: CASSQMTSGVEQYF; V: TRBV4-2; D: TRBD2; J: TRBJ2-7
CDR3: CASSFGLATDTQYF; V: TRBV7-2; D: TRBD2; J: TRBJ2-3
CDR3: CAISTTASGGANEQFF; V: TRBV10-3; D: TRBD2; J: TRBJ2-1
CDR3: CASSLSELAGEQYF; V: TRBV5-4; D: TRBD2; J: TRBJ2-7
CDR3: CAWSGQGLNTEAFF; V: TRBV30; D: NA; J: TRBJ1-1
CDR3: CASSLTGTGEMGQPQHF; V: TRBV7-6; D: TRBD1; J: TRBJ1-5
CDR3: CASSQDKRGAYEQYF; V: TRBV4-2; D: TRBD2; J: TRBJ2-7
CDR3: CASSRERQVLNYGYTF; V: TRBV6-6; D: NA; J: TRBJ1-2
CDR3: CASSPHSGAEQYF; V: TRBV6-5; D: NA; J: TRBJ2-7
CDR3: CASGFSRGNTEAFF; V: TRBV19; D: NA; J: TRBJ1-1
CDR3: CASHSAGGHSEQFF; V: TRBV11-3; D: TRBD2; J: TRBJ2-1
CDR3: CASSPPSLAGESEQYF; V: TRBV18; D: TRBD2; J: TRBJ2-7
CDR3: CASTPTGNEKLFF; V: TRBV2; D: TRBD1; J: TRBJ1-4
CDR3: CASSFWTGDSTEAFF; V: TRBV27; D: TRBD1; J: TRBJ1-1
CDR3: CACSGGDSQPQHF; V: TRBV30; D: NA; J: TRBJ1-5
CDR3: CASAGNRNSPLHF; V: TRBV25-1; D: NA; J: TRBJ1-6
CDR3: CASSLQRNNEKLFF; V: TRBV18; D: NA; J: TRBJ1-4
CDR3: CASSGAGTGGGLDTEAFF; V: TRBV2; D: TRBD1; J: TRBJ1-1
CDR3: CASEGGGRNTEAFF; V: TRBV28; D: NA; J: TRBJ1-1
CDR3: CASSARQGRMDNQETQYF; V: TRBV7-9; D: TRBD1; J: TRBJ2-5
CDR3: CASSQSQVLNTEAFF; V: TRBV4-1; D: NA; J: TRBJ1-1